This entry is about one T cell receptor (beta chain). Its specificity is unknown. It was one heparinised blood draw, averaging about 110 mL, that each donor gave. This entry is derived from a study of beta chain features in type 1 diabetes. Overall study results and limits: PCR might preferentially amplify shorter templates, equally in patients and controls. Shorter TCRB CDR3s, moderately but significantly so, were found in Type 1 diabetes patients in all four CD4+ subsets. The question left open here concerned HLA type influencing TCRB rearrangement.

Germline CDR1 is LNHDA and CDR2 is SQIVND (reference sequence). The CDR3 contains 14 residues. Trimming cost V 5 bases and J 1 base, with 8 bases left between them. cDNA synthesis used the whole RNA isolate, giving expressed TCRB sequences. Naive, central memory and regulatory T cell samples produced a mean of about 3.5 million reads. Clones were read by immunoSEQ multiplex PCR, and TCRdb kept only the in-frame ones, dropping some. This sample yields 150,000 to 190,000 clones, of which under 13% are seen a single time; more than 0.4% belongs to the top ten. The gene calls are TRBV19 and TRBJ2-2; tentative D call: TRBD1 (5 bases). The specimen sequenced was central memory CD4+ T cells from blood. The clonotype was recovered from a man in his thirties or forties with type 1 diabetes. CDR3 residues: CASSQTENTGELFF. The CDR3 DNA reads TGTGCCAGTAGTCAGACAGAGAACACCGGGGAGCTGTTTTTT.